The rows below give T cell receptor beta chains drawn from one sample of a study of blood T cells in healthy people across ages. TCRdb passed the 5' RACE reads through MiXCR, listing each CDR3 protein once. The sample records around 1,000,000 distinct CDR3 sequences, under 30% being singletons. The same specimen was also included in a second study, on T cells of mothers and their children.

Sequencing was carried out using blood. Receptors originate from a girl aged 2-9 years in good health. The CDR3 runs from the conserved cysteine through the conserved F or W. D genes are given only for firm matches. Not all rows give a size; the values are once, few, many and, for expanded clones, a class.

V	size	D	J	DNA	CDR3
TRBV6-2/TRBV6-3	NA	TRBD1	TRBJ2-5	TGTGCCAGCATCCAAGACAGGGATCCATTCGGGGAGACCCAGTACTTC	CASIQDRDPFGETQYF
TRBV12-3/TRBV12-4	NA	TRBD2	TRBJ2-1	TGTGCCAGCAGGCAAATGACTAGCGGCGCCAAGCAGTTCTTC	CASRQMTSGAKQFF
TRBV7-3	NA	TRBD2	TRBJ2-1	TGTGCCAGCAGCTTAACAAGCGGGGGGAATGGCAATGAGCAGTTCTTC	CASSLTSGGNGNEQFF
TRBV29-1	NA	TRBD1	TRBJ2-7	TGCAGCGTCAAACCGGTAGGGGACAGTCCCTACGAGCAGTACTTC	CSVKPVGDSPYEQYF
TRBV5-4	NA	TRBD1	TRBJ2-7	TGTGCCAGCAGCTACGGGACAGAAGACGAGCAGTACTTC	CASSYGTEDEQYF
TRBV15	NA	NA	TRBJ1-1	TGTGCCACCAGCAGAGATTTCACTGAAGCTTTCTTT	CATSRDFTEAFF
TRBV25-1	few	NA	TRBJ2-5	TGTGCCAGCAGTGAACTCGGGGAGCGGGAGACCCAGTACTTC	CASSELGERETQYF
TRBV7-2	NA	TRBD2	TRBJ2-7	TGTGCCAGCAGCTTACGATCCGGGACTAGCAGACACCCGAGCCTCGAGCAGTACTTC	CASSLRSGTSRHPSLEQYF
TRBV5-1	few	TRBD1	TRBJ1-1	TGCGCCAGCAGCGACGGGACAGGGGGCGATGGCGCTTTCTTT	CASSDGTGGDGAFF
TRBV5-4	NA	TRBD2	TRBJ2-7	TGTGCCAGCAGCTTGGGTAGCGGGAGGGCCTACGAGCAGTACTTC	CASSLGSGRAYEQYF
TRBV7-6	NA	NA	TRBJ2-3	TGTGCCAGCAGCTTAGGAAGGGGACATGCAGATACGCAGTATTTT	CASSLGRGHADTQYF
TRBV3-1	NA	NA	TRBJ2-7	TGTGCCAGCAGCTGGACCCCGACAGGCTCCGAGCAGTACTTC	CASSWTPTGSEQYF
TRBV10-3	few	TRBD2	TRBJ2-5	TGTGCCATCAGTGAGTCGATCCAGCGGGGGGGGCAAGAGACCCAGTACTTC	CAISESIQRGGQETQYF
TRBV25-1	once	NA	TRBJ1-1	TGTGCCAGCAGTGAATGGGGAACAGGGCCGGGGGAAGCTTTCTTT	CASSEWGTGPGEAFF
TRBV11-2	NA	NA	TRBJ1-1	TGTGCCAGCAGCTTACGTCCGAGAAGCACTGAAGCTTTCTTT	CASSLRPRSTEAFF
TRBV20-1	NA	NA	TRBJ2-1	TGCAGTGCTAGTACCCCCTCGAATGAGCAGTTCTTC	CSASTPSNEQFF
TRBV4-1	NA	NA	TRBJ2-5	TGCGCCAGCAGCCAAGCTAGCCAAGATCCGCGGGACCAAGAGACCCAGTACTTC	CASSQASQDPRDQETQYF
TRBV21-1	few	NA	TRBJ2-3	TGTGCCAGCAGCAAAGATCGGACCCGGAAGATGTTCACAGATACGCAGTATTTT	CASSKDRTRKMFTDTQYF
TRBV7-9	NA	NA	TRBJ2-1	TGTGCCAGCAGACCCCTTGCCGACAGGCAGTTCTTC	CASRPLADRQFF
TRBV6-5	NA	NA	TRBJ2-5	TGTGCCAGCAGTTACTCTAGGTTGGGGGCATGGGAAGAGACCCAGTACTTC	CASSYSRLGAWEETQYF
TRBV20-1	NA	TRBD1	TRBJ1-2	TGCAGTGCCCCCGGGGGACAGCTGCTTTATTATGGCTACACCTTC	CSAPGGQLLYYGYTF
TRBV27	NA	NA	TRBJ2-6	TGTGCCAGCAGTTGGGCAGCAGGTGGGGCCAACGTCCTGACTTTC	CASSWAAGGANVLTF
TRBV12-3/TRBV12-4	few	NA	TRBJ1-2	TGTGCCAGCAGTTGGGGGCAACAGGGTAACTATGGCTACACCTTC	CASSWGQQGNYGYTF
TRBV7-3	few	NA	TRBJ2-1	TGTGCCAGCAGCTCGTGGAGCGGGATCGGGGGACACCATTACAATGAGCAGTTCTTC	CASSSWSGIGGHHYNEQFF
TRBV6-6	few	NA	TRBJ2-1	TGTGCCAGCAGCAACGAGGCCTCCTTCCCGGGGGATGAGCAGTTCTTC	CASSNEASFPGDEQFF
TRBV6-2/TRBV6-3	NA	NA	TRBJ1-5	TGTGCCAGCAGTTACCGGGGGGCGCTTAATCAGCCCCAGCATTTT	CASSYRGALNQPQHF
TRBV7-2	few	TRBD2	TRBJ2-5	TGTGCCAGCAGCTTAGGTGCCAGCGGGAGGGGGGAGACCCAGTACTTC	CASSLGASGRGETQYF